This T cell receptor beta chain comes out of a study of blood T cell repertoires in COVID-19. Study overall: Whether acute or convalescent, the COVID-19 samples came from the United States, Italy and Spain. PBMCs, B-cell-depleted T cells, or T cells provided the cDNA or gDNA that made up the material.

Trimming stripped 1 base from V and 8 bases from J, with 5 bases between. Germline V gene sequence: CDR1 MGHDK, CDR2 SYGVNS. The CDR3 runs 12 residues. Authors' data handling: The authors estimated nucleated cell counts from reference gene primer amplification. The repertoire was sequenced with immunoSEQ multiplex PCR; TCRdb's copy has only in-frame clones and lacks some. V and J calls and clone size are as listed in that table; D and trimming were resolved from the DNA. Of 130,000 to 150,000 clones in the sample, about 80% were seen once. J is TRBJ1-4 and V is TRBV25-1; maybe TRBD1 (5 bases). Sequenced input: peripheral blood. This receptor was obtained from a human donor in a cohort sampled during active COVID-19. In nucleotides, the CDR3 is TGTGCCAGCAGTGAATGGGGCGAAAAACTGTTTTTT. Translating gives CASSEWGEKLFF.